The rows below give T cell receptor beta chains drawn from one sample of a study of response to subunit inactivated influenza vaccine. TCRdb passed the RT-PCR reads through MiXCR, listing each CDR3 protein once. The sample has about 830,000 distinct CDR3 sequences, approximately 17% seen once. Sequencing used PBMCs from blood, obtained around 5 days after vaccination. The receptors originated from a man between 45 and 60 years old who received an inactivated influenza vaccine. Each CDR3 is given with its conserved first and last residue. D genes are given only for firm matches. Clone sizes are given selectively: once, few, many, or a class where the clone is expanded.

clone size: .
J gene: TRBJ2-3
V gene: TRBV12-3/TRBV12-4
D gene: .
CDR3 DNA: TGTGCCAGCAGTCCCGACTATACAGATACGCAGTATTTT
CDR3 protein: CASSPDYTDTQYF

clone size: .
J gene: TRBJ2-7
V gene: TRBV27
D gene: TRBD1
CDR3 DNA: TGTGCCAGCAGACCCCTCGACAGGGGAACCTACGAGCAGTACTTC
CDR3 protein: CASRPLDRGTYEQYF

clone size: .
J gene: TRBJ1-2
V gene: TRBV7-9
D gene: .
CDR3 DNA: TGTGCCAGCAGCTTAGGAGCGGATGGCTACACCTTC
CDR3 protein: CASSLGADGYTF

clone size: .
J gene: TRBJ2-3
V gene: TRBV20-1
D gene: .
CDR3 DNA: TGCAGTGCTAGCCGCCTCGGGACGGCAGGGGATACGCAGTATTTT
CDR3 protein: CSASRLGTAGDTQYF

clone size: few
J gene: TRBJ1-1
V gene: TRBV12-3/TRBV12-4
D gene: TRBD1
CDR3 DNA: TGTGCCAGCAGTTTTAGAGGGGCAGGGGGGGCGGTAACTGAAGCTTTCTTT
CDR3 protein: CASSFRGAGGAVTEAFF

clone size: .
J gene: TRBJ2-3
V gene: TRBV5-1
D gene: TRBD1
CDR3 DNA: TGCGCCACCAGCCCCCTGGACAGGGTCACTTATACGCAGTATTTT
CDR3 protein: CATSPLDRVTYTQYF

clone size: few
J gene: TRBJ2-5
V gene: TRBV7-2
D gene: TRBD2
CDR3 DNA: TGTGCCAGCAGCCAGGGGTCCCTAGCGGGAGAGACCCAGTACTTC
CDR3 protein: CASSQGSLAGETQYF

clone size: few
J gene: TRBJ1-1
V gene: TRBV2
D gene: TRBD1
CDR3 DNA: TGTGCCAGCAGTGAGACAGGGGACACTGAAGCTTTCTTT
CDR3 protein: CASSETGDTEAFF

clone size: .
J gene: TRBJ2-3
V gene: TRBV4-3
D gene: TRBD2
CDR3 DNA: TGCGCCAGCAGCCAAGATGCTCTAGCGGGAGGGTTGACAGATACGCAGTATTTT
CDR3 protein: CASSQDALAGGLTDTQYF

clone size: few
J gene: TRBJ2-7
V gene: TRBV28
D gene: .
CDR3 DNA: TGTGCCAGCAGTCCCCCCGAAGGGGCAAAGGAGCAGTACTTC
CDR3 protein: CASSPPEGAKEQYF

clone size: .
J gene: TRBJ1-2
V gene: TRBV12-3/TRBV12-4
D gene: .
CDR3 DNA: TGTGCCAGCAGTTTAGGACAGAAAGTAAGACACTATGGCTACACCTTC
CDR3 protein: CASSLGQKVRHYGYTF

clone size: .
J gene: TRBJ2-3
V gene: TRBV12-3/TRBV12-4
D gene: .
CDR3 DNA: TGTGCCAGCAGCGGCACTAGGACTCGGGACACAGATACGCAGTATTTT
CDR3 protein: CASSGTRTRDTDTQYF

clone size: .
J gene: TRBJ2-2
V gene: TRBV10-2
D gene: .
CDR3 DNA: TGCGCCAGCAGTGAGTCGACTAGATCCGGGGAGCTGTTTTTT
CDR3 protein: CASSESTRSGELFF

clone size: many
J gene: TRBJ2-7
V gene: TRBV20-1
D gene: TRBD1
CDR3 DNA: TGCAGTGCTAGAGATTGGCGGCAGGGGGAATCCTACGAGCAGTACTTC
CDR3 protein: CSARDWRQGESYEQYF

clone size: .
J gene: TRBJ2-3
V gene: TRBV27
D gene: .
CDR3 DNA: TGTGCCAGCAGTTTAAGTCTGGATTATACGCAGTATTTT
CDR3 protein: CASSLSLDYTQYF

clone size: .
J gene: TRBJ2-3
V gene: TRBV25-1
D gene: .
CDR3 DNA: TGTGCCAGCAGGCCTGAACGGGCGACAGGAACAGATACGCAGTATTTT
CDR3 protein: CASRPERATGTDTQYF

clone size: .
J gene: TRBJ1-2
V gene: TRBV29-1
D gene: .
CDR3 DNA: TGCAGCGTTGGGGGCCGACAGACAGACTATGGCTACACCTTC
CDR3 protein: CSVGGRQTDYGYTF

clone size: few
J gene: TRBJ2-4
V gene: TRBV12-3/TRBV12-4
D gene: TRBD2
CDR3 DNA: TGTGCCAGCAGTCTAGCGGACGGAGCCAAAAACATTCAGTACTTC
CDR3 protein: CASSLADGAKNIQYF

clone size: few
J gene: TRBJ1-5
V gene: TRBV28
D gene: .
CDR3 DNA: TGTGCCAGCAGTGGATGGGTCCAGCCCCAGCATTTT
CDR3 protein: CASSGWVQPQHF

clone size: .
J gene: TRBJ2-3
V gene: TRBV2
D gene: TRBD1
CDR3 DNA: TGTGCCAGCAGGGGGACAGGGGGCATGACAGATACGCAGTATTTT
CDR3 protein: CASRGTGGMTDTQYF

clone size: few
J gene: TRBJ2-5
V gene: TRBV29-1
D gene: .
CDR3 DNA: TGCAGCGTTGTGGTCGGGGAGACCCAGTACTTC
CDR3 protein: CSVVVGETQYF

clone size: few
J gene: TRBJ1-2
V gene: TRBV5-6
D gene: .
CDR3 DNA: TGTGCCAGCACGGAAGTGGGCAGGGTCGGCTATGGCTACACCTTC
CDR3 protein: CASTEVGRVGYGYTF

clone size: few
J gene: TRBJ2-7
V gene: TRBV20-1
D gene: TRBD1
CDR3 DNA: TGCAGTGCTAGAAGCGACAGGGGCTCCTACGAGCAGTACTTC
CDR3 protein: CSARSDRGSYEQYF

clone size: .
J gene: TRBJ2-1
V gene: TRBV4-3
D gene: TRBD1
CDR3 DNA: TGCGCCAGCAGCCACCTGAAAAAAGGACAGGGACGAAATGAGCAGTTCTTC
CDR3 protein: CASSHLKKGQGRNEQFF

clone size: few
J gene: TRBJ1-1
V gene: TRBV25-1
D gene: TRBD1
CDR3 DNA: TGTGCCAGCAGTGATATTGGCAGGGGGGACACTGAAGCTTTCTTT
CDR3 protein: CASSDIGRGDTEAFF

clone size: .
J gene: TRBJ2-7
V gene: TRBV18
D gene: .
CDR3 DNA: TGTGCCAGCTCACCACCGGGGGGACAGTCCTACGAGCAGTACTTC
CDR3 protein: CASSPPGGQSYEQYF

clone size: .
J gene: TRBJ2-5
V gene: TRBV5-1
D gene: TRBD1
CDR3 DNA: TGCGCCAGCAGCAAGGGACAGACACTCCAAGAGACCCAGTACTTC
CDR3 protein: CASSKGQTLQETQYF

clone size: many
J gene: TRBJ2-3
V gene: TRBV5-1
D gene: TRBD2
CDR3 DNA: TGCGCCAGCAGCTCCGGGACTAGCGGCACAGATACGCAGTATTTT
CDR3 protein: CASSSGTSGTDTQYF

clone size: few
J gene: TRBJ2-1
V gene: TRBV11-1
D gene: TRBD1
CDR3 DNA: TGTGCCAGCAGCTCTACCCCAATAGCAGGGGGCAAGAACAATGAGCAGTTCTTC
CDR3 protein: CASSSTPIAGGKNNEQFF

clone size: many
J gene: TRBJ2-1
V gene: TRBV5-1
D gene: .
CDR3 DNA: TGCGCCAGCAGCTTGAGCGCAGCCTACAATGAGCAGTTCTTC
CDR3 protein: CASSLSAAYNEQFF

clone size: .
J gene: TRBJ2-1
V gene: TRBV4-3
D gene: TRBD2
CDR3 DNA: TGCGCCAGCAGCCACCTCCTAGCGGGGGATTACAATGAGCAGTTCTTC
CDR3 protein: CASSHLLAGDYNEQFF

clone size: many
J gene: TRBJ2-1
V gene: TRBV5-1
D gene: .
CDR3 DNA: TGTGCCAGCAGTCTCGGGGCGGGAAGCTCCTACAATGAGCAGTTCTTC
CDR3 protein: CASSLGAGSSYNEQFF

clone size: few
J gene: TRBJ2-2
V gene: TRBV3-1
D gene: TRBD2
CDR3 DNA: TGTGCCAGCAGCCAACCCGATCTAGTTGAGCGGGGGAACACCGGGGAGCTGTTTTTT
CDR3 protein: CASSQPDLVERGNTGELFF

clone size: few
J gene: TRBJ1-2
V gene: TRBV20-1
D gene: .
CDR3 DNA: TGCAGTGCCCCCGGGACAAGCTATGGCTACACCTTC
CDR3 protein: CSAPGTSYGYTF

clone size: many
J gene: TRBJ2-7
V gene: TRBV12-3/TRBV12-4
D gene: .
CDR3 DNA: TGTGCCAGCAGTCCGGGGTTCGGCGGTTCCTACGAGCAGTACTTC
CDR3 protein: CASSPGFGGSYEQYF

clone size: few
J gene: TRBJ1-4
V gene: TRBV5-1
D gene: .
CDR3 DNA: TGCGCCAGCAGCTTGGATCTGAACGAAAAACTGTTTTTT
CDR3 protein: CASSLDLNEKLFF

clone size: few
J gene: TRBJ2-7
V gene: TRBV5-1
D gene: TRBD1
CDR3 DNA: TGCGCCAGCAGCTGGGACAGGGAGGAGCAGTACTTC
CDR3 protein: CASSWDREEQYF

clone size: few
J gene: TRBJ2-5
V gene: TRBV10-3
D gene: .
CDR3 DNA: TGTGCCATTAAAAGTGAACAGGGCCCACAAGAGACCCAGTACTTC
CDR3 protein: CAIKSEQGPQETQYF

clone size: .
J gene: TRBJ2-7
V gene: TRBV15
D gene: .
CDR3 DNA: TGTGCCACCAGCAGAGCTTACGAGCAGTACTTC
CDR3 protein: CATSRAYEQYF

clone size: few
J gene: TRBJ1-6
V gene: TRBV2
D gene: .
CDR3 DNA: TGTGCCAGCAGTGAACGTAGCTCCTATAATTCACCCCTCCACTTT
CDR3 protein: CASSERSSYNSPLHF

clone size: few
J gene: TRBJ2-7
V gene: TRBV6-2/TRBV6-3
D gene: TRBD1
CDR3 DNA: TGTGCCAGCAGTTTAAAGGGACAGTCTGTTCAGCAGTACTTC
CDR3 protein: CASSLKGQSVQQYF

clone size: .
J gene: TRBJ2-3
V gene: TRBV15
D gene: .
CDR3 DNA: TGTGCCACCAGCAGGAGGGCTGCGGGGAGTAGCACAGATACGCAGTATTTT
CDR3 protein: CATSRRAAGSSTDTQYF

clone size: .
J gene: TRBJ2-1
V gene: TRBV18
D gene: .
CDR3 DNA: TGTGCCAGCTCGCCTATTGGCCGGGGAACGTACAATGAGCAGTTCTTC
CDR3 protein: CASSPIGRGTYNEQFF